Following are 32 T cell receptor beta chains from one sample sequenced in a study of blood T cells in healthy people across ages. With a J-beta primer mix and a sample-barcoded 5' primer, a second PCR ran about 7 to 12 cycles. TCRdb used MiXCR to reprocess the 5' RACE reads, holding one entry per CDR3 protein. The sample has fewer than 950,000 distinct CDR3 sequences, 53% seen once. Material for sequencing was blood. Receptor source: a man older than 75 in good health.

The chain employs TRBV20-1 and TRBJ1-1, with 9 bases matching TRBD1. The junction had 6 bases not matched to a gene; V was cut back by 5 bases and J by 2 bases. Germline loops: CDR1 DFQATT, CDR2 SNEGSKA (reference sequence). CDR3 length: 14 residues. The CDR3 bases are TGCAGTGCTTGGACAGGGGAACGAAACACTGAAGCTTTCTTT. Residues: CSAWTGERNTEAFF.

DNA of the CDR3: TGTGCCATCAAGTCCTCGGCTAGCCCAGGGGCCAATGAGCAGTTCTTC. This gives the protein CAIKSSASPGANEQFF. This chain links TRBV10-3 with TRBJ2-1, with D perhaps matching TRBD1 (6 bases). The CDR3 extends over 16 amino acids. V was pared by 7 bases and J by 6 bases, with 22 bases between. The germline V gene has CDR1 ENHRY and CDR2 SYGVKD.

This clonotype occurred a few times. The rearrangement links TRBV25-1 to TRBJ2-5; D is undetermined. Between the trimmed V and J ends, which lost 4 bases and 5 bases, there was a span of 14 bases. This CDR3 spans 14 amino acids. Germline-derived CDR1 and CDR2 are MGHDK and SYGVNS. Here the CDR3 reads CASSGFGAGETQYF. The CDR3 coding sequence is TGTGCCAGCAGTGGATTCGGAGCTGGGGAGACCCAGTACTTC.

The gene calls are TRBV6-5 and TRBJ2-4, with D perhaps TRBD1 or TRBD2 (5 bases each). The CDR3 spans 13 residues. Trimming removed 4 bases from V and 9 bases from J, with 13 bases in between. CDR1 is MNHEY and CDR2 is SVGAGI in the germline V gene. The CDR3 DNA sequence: TGTGCCAGCAGTTCCGGGGCCGGCGGCATTCAGTACTTC. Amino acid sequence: CASSSGAGGIQYF.

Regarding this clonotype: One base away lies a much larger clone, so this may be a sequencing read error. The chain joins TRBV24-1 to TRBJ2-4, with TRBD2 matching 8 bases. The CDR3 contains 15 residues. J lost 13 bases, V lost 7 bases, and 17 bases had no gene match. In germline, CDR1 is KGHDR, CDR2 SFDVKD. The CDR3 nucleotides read TGTGCCACCAGCGGGGGGACTAGTGACTCCAATGAGCAGTACTTC. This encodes CATSGGTSDSNEQYF.

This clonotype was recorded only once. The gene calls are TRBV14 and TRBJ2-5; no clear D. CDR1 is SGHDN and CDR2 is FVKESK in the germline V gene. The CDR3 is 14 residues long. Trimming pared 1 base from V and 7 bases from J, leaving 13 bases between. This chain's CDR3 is CASSQVGRIGTQYF. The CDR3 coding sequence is TGTGCCAGCAGCCAAGTCGGCAGGATTGGGACCCAGTACTTC.

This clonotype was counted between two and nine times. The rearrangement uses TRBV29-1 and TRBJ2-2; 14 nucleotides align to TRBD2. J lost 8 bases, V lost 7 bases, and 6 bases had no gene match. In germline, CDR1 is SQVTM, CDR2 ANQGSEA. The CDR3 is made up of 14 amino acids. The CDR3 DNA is TGCAGCGCTACGGGACTAGCGGGAGCGGGGGAGCTGTTTTTT. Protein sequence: CSATGLAGAGELFF.

CDR3 bases: TGTGCCAGCAGCCGGGGACAGGGAACCCAAAAACTGTTTTTT. Its protein is CASSRGQGTQKLFF. The chain joins TRBV3-1 to TRBJ1-4, with 9 bases matching TRBD1. CDR3 length: 14 amino acids. J was trimmed by 9 bases and V by 4 bases; bases with no gene match: 6. The germline V gene encodes CDR1 LGHDT and CDR2 YNNKEL (reference sequence).

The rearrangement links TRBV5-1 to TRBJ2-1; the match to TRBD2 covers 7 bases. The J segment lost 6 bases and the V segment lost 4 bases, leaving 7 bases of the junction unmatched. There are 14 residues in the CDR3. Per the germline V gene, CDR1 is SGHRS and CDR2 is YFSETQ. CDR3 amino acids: CASSVTGGCNEQFF. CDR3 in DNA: TGCGCCAGCAGCGTGACGGGAGGCTGCAATGAGCAGTTCTTC.

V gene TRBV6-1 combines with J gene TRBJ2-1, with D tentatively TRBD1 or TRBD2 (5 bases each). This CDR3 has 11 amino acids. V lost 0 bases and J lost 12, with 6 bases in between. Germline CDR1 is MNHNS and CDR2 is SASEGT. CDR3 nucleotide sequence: TGTGCCAGCAGTGAAGCGGGACCGCAGTTCTTC. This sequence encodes CASSEAGPQFF.

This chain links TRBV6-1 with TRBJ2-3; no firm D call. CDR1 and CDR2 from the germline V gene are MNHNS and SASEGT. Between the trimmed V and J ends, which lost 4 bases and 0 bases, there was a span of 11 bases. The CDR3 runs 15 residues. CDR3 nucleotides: TGTGCCAGCAGTGCTGAGTGGCCGAGCACAGATACGCAGTATTTT. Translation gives CASSAEWPSTDTQYF.

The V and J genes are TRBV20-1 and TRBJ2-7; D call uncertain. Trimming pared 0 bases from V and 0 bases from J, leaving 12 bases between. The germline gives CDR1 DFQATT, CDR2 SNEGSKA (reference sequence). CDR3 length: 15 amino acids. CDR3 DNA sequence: TGCAGTGCTAGAGATAGGATTCTCATCTCCTACGAGCAGTACTTC. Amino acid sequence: CSARDRILISYEQYF.

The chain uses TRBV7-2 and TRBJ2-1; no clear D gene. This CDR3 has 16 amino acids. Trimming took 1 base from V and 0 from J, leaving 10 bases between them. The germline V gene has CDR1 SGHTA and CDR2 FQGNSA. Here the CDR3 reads CASSLETWSSYNEQFF. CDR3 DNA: TGTGCCAGCAGCTTAGAGACCTGGAGCTCCTACAATGAGCAGTTCTTC.

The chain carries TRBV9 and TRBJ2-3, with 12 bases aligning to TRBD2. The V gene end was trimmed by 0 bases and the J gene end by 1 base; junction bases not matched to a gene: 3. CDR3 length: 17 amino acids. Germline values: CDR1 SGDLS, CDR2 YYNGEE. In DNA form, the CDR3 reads TGTGCCAGCAGCGTAGGAAGGACTAGCGGGGGCACAGATACGCAGTATTTT. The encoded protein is CASSVGRTSGGTDTQYF.

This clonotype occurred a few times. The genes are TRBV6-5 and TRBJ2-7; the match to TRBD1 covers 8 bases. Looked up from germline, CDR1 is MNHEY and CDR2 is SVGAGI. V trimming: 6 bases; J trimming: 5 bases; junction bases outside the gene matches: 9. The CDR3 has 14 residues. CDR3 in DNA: TGTGCCAGCAGAAACACAGGACAGGGCCACGAGCAGTACTTC. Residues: CASRNTGQGHEQYF.

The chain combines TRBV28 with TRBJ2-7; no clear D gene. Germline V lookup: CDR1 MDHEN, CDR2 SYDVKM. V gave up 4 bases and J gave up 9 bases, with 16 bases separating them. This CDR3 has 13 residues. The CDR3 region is CASSSKPGRGQYF. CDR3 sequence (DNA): TGTGCCAGCAGTTCCAAACCGGGCCGAGGGCAGTACTTC.

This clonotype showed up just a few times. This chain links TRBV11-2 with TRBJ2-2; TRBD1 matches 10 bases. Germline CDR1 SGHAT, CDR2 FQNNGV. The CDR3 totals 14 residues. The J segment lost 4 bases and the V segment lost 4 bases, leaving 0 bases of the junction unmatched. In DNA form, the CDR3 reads TGTGCCAGCAGCTGGACAGGGGGCACCGGGGAGCTGTTTTTT. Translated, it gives CASSWTGGTGELFF.

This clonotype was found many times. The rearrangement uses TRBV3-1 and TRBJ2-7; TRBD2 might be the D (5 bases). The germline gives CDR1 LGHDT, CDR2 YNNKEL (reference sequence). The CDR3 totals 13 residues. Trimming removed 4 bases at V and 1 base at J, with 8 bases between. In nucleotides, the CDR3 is TGTGCCAGCAGCCCCAGCGGATCCTACGAGCAGTACTTC. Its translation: CASSPSGSYEQYF.

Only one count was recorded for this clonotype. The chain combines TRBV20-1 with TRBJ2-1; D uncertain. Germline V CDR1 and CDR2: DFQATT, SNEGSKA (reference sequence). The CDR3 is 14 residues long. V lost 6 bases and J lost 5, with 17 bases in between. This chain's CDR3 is CSAERVVADNEQFF. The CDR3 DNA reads TGCAGTGCCGAACGGGTAGTCGCGGACAATGAGCAGTTCTTC.

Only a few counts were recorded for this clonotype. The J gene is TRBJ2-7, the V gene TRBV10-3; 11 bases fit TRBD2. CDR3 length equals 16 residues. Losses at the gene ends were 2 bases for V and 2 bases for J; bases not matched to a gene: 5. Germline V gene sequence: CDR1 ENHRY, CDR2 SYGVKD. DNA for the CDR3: TGTGCCATCAGTGAGCCCCGACTAGCGGGGACCTACGAGCAGTACTTC. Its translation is CAISEPRLAGTYEQYF.

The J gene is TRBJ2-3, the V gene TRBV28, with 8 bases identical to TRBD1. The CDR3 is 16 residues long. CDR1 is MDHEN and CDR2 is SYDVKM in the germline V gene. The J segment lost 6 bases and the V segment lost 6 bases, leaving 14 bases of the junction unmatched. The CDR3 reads CASSTTGDPSRDTQYF. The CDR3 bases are TGTGCCAGCAGCACGACAGGGGACCCCTCAAGGGATACGCAGTATTTT.

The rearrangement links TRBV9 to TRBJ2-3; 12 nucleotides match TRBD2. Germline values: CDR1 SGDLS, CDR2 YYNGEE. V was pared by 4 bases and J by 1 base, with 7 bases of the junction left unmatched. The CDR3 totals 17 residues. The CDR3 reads CASSSERLAGGTDTQYF. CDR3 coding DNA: TGTGCCAGCAGCTCCGAGAGACTAGCGGGAGGCACAGATACGCAGTATTTT. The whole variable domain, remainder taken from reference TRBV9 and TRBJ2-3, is DSGVTQTPKHLITATGQRVTLRCSPRSGDLSVYWYQQSLDQGLQFLIQYYNGEERAKGNILERFSAQQFPDLHSELNLSSLELGDSALYFCASSSERLAGGTDTQYFGPGTRLTVL.

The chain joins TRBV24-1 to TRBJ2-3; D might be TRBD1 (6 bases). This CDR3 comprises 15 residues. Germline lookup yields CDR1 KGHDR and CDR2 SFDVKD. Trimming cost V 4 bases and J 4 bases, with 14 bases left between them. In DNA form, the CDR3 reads TGTGCCACCAGTGAACCCTCCCAGGGGCCAGATACGCAGTATTTT. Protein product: CATSEPSQGPDTQYF.

CDR3 residues: CASSEEGFGEKLFF. DNA of the CDR3: TGTGCCAGCAGTGAAGAAGGGTTCGGAGAAAAACTGTTTTTT. The chain recombines TRBV6-1 with TRBJ1-4; D unresolved. In germline, CDR1 is MNHNS, CDR2 SASEGT. CDR3 length: 14 amino acids. V was clipped by 1 base and J by 8 bases, with 11 bases between them.

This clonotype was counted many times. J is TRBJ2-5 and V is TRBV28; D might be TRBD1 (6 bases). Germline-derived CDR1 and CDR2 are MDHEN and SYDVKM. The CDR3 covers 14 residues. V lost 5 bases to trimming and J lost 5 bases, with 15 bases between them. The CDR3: CASSPGHLRETQYF. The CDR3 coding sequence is TGTGCCAGCAGTCCGGGACACCTCAGGGAGACCCAGTACTTC.

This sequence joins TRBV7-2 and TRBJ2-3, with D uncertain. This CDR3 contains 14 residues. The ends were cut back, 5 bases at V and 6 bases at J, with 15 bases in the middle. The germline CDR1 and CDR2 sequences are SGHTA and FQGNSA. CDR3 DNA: TGTGCCAGCAGCGTAAACAGATCGCCCGATACGCAGTATTTT. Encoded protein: CASSVNRSPDTQYF.

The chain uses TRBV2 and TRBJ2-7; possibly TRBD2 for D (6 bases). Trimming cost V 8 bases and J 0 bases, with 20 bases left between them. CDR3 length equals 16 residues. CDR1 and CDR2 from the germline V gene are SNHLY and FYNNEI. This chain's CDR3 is CASRVEAGPLSYEQYF. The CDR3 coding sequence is TGTGCCAGCCGGGTTGAGGCGGGACCCCTCTCCTACGAGCAGTACTTC.

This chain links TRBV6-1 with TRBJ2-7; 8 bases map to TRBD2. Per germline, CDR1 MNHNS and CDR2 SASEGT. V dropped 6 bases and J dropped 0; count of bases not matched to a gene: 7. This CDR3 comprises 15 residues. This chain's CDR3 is CASSAVAGGSYEQYF. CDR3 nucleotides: TGTGCCAGCAGCGCTGTGGCGGGGGGCTCCTACGAGCAGTACTTC.

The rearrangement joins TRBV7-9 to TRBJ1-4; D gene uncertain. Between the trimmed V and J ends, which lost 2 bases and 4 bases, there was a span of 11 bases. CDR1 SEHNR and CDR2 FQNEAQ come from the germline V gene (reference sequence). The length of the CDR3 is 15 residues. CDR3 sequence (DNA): TGTGCCAGCAGCTTATTCAGGCAGAATAATGAAAAACTGTTTTTT. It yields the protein CASSLFRQNNEKLFF.

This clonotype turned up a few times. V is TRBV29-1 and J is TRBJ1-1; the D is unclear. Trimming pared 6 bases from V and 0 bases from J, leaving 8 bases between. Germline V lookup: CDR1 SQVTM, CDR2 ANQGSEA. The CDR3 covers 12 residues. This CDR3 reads CSVGGMNTEAFF. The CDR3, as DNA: TGCAGCGTAGGAGGGATGAACACTGAAGCTTTCTTT. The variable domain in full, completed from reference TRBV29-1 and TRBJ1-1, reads SAVISQKPSRDICQRGTSLTIQCQVDSQVTMMFWYRQQPGQSLTLIATANQGSEATYESGFVIDKFPISRPNLTFSTLTVSNMSPEDSSIYLCSVGGMNTEAFFGQGTRLTVV.

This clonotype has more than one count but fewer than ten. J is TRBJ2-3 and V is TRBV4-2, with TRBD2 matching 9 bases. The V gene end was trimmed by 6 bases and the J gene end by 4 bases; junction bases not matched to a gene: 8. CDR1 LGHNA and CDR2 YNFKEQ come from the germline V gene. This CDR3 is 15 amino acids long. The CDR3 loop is CASRRTSEHPDTQYF. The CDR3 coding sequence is TGTGCCAGCAGACGGACTAGCGAGCATCCAGATACGCAGTATTTT.

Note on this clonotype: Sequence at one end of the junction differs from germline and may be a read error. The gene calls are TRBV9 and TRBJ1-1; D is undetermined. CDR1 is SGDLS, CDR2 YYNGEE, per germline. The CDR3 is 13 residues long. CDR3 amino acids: CASSVLGYTETFF. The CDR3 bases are TGTGCCAGCAGCGTGCTAGGCTACACTGAAACTTTCTTT.